This T cell receptor beta chain is drawn from a study of T-cell memory formation after mild COVID-19. Study results and caveats: Pre-infection memory already had some responding clones, implying cross-reactive memory joined. CD4+ contracting clones were mainly CM and EM; CD8+ ones, EMRA.

The CDR3 loop spans 15 amino acids. The germline V gene has CDR1 SGDLS and CDR2 YYNGEE. V shed 3 bases, J shed 3 bases, and the junction held 8 bases outside the gene matches. TCRdb itself ran the 5' RACE reads through MiXCR, one entry per CDR3 protein. Seen here are about 270,000 distinct CDR3 sequences, 15% to 20% observed once, and the top ten hold about 23%. Concerning this clonotype: Its antigen remains unknown.

The genes are TRBV9 and TRBJ1-1; 7 nucleotides line up with TRBD1. The TCR was taken from a young man who had mild COVID-19 (a few samples of this study predate the infection). Cell type and time point are not known. Specimen: PBMCs or a T cell subset sorted from them (not recorded which). The CDR3 nucleotides are TGTGCCAGCAGCGCGGAGGGGGCGCGGTACACTGAAGCTTTCTTT. Its translation: CASSAEGARYTEAFF.